The T cell receptor (beta chain) under discussion was sequenced for a study of cytomegalovirus exposure and HLA in healthy donors. With 60 Vbeta and 13 Jbeta primers, the PCR was carried out. Repertoires were generated with immunoSEQ multiplex PCR, while TCRdb's copy carries only in-frame clones and drops some. This table holds 150,000 to 180,000 clones, around 84% found once. The V and J ends lost 0 bases and 0 bases respectively, with 10 bases between them. The CDR3 is 16 residues long. CDR1 ENHRY and CDR2 SYGVKD come from the germline V gene. The TCR was taken from a woman aged 40 to 50 in good health and CMV-seropositive. The rearrangement links TRBV10-3 to TRBJ2-3; tentatively, D is TRBD1 (5 bases). Material: PBMCs. The CDR3 sequence: CAISESGGASTDTQYF. CDR3 nucleotides: TGTGCCATCAGTGAGTCGGGTGGGGCTAGCACAGATACGCAGTATTTT.